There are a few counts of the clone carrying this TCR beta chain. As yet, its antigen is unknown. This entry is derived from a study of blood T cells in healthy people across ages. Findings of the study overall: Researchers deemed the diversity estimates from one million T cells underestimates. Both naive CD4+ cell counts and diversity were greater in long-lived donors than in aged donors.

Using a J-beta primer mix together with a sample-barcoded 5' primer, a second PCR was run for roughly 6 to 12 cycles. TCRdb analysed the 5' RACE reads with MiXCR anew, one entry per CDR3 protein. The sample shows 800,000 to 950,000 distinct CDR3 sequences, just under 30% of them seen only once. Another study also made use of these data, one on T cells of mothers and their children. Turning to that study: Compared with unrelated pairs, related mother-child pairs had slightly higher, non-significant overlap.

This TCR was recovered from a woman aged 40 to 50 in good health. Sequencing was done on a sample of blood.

CDR3 in amino acids: CASSQRDVGDTEAFF. CDR3 bases: TGTGCCAGCAGCCAAAGGGACGTGGGAGACACTGAAGCTTTCTTT. The V gene is TRBV3-1, the J gene TRBJ1-1; perhaps TRBD1 as D (5 bases). The germline V gene encodes CDR1 LGHDT and CDR2 YNNKEL (reference sequence). Trimming shortened V by 2 bases and J by 3 bases, and 13 bases separated the two germline ends. The CDR3 is 15 amino acids.